What follows is one T cell receptor beta chain and its context. This record comes from a study of blood T cell repertoires in COVID-19. Whole-study context: Researchers got acute and convalescent COVID-19 samples from the United States, Italy and Spain. The cDNA or gDNA used as material had been derived from T cells, B-cell-depleted T cells, or PBMCs.

Here immunoSEQ multiplex PCR was the method, and the copy in TCRdb shows in-frame clones only, minus some. Among over 200,000 clones, more than 70% were seen once, and the ten largest hold roughly 2.6%. The material sequenced was peripheral blood. The sequence was collected from a woman in her sixties with acute or convalescent COVID-19.

CDR3 amino acids: CASSLDRGNQPQHF. The CDR3 bases are TGTGCCAGCTCACTGGACAGAGGCAATCAGCCCCAGCATTTT. This chain uses TRBV18 with TRBJ1-5; D possibly corresponds to TRBD1 (6 bases). Germline V lookup: CDR1 KGHSH, CDR2 LQKENI. This CDR3 has 14 residues. Trimming shortened V by 4 bases and J by 2 bases, and 9 bases separated the two germline ends.